The entry below gives a single T cell receptor beta chain sequence along with its context. The method was immunoSEQ multiplex PCR; TCRdb's version includes in-frame clones alone and lacks a portion of them. The sample has some 370,000 clones, around 87% seen once. The sample originates from a study of blood T cell repertoires in COVID-19. This CDR3 has 15 amino acids. The germline CDR1 and CDR2 sequences are SNHLY and FYNNEI. The V and J ends lost 6 bases and 2 bases, in that order; junction bases with no gene match: 4. The sequenced sample consisted of peripheral blood. The origin of this receptor is a woman in her 30s with COVID-19, enrolled during active disease. V gene TRBV2 combines with J gene TRBJ2-1, with 10 positions matching TRBD2. CDR3 sequence reads: CASRRLAGAYNEQFF. For the CDR3, the DNA is TGTGCCAGCAGACGCCTAGCGGGAGCCTACAATGAGCAGTTCTTC.